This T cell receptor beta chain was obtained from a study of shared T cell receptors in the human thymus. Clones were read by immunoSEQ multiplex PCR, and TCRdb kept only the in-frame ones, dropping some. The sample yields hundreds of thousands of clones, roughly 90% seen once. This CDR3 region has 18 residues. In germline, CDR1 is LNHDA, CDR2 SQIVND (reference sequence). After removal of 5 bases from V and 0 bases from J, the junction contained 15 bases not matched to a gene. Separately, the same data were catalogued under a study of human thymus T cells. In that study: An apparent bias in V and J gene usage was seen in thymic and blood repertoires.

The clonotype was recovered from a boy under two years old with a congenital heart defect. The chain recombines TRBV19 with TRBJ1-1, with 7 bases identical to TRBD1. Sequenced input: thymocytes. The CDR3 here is CASSGRGTEKLMNTEAFF. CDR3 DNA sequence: TGTGCCAGTAGTGGAAGAGGGACAGAGAAACTTATGAACACTGAAGCTTTCTTT.